In this sample, the clone carrying this T cell receptor beta chain turned up many times. What it recognizes is unknown. Amplification yielded TCR beta CDR3 regions, with RNA transcripts as the source. Using the HTBI primer set, a first-round RT-PCR was run on the TCR CDR3. TCRdb redid the calling of the multiplex PCR reads with MiXCR, one entry per CDR3 protein. The sample has 350,000 to 400,000 distinct CDR3 sequences; roughly 20% are singletons. The data were obtained in a study of T cells in Graves' hyperthyroidism and ophthalmopathy. Study-wide results and limits: Ophthalmopathy was model-predicted a median around seven months pre-onset.

Germline CDR1 is LNHNV and CDR2 is YYDKDF (reference sequence). The CDR3 sequence is 17 residues long. The ends were cut back, 0 bases at V and 2 bases at J, with 15 bases in the middle. Disease duration was under 3 months in the ophthalmopathy patients, who also had a Clinical Activity Score of at least 3 and a NOSPECS grade of at least 4. Each diagnosis was grounded in clinical symptoms, serum thyroxine and TRAb, thyroid ultrasound, and orbital computed tomography. The clonotype was recovered from a man aged 18 to 35 with Graves' ophthalmopathy. Sequencing was done on a sample of blood. This chain connects TRBV15 to TRBJ2-3, with TRBD2 as a possible D gene (7 bases). CDR3 residues: CATSREAIGGPTDTQYF. For the CDR3, the DNA is TGTGCCACCAGCAGAGAGGCGATCGGGGGGCCCACAGATACGCAGTATTTT.